The entry below gives a single TCR beta chain sequence along with its context. The record originates from a study of blood T cell repertoires in COVID-19. The method was immunoSEQ multiplex PCR; TCRdb's version includes in-frame clones alone and lacks a portion of them. Of 410,000 or so clones in the sample, 80% to 90% were seen once. The sequence was obtained from a woman aged 25-40 years with active or convalescent COVID-19. The sequencing input was peripheral blood.

The CDR3 here is CASSQDRFQQYF. In DNA, the CDR3 is TGTGCCAGCAGCCAAGACAGGTTTCAGCAGTACTTC. The J gene is TRBJ2-7, the V gene TRBV3-1 (or the pseudogene TRBV3-2), with no clear D. Trimming took 0 bases from V and 8 from J, leaving 8 bases between them. CDR3 size: 12 residues. From germline, CDR1 is LGHDT and CDR2 YNNKEL (reference sequence).